This TCR beta chain was found in a study of T cells in narcolepsy (dated by TCRdb to the late 2010s). Study-wide context: Healthy control donors were enrolled in the study alongside patients who had narcolepsy type 1 or type 2 (NT1, NT2). Autoreactive T cells targeting hypocretin neuron self-antigens (hypocretin, TRIB2) were sought in narcolepsy patients, and TCR Vbeta sequencing was used to track clonotypes in blood and CSF. The paper as a whole reports these results and caveats: According to the report, autoreactive clonotypes were detected serially in the blood of the same patients and of different patients, but not in healthy controls. No sequences matching autoreactive T cell clones were present in some of the blood memory CD4+ repertoires from patients and controls. Patients and controls had similar numbers of sequenced blood memory CD4+ clonotypes, with averages of approximately 41,000 in patients and over 30,000 in controls. HCRT-specific and TRIB2-specific autoreactive clonotypes were highlighted in plots that compared CD4+ T cell clonotypes in CSF versus blood from the same patient.

The method was the immunoSEQ multiplex PCR assay. TCRdb re-hosts the immuneACCESS table, in-frame sequences only. Its copies lack some clones; in the studies checked, an unresolved V gene accounts for under half of them, and the cause for the rest is not known. For this sample the table gives about 30,000 clones, of which over 75% were detected only once. The top ten clones comprise approximately 0.91% of the sample. For TCR Vbeta sequencing, memory CD4+ T cells were sorted ex vivo from the peripheral blood of narcolepsy patients and healthy controls. With regard to this clone: There is no known antigen for this receptor. Per-base quality was not reported, and no clone a single base away is much larger than it.

Trimming leaves V shorter by 1 base and J shorter by 6 bases, with the junction holding 7 bases beyond the gene matches. The CDR3 spans 16 residues, from the cysteine through the phenylalanine. Just the 48-base CDR3 DNA is kept, in frame starting at base 1. The germline V gene supplies CDR1 SGHVS and CDR2 FNYEAQ. The sequence derives from a human donor with narcolepsy. Sequencing was performed on CD45RA- memory CD4+ T cells from PBMCs. The cell subset or site label for this specimen denotes: memory T cells sorted ex vivo from peripheral blood. This receptor chain uses TRBV7-6 and TRBJ2-5, and TRBD1 aligns with 11 junction nucleotides. The base sequence is TGTGCCAGCAGCTTAGACGGACAGGGGGCTCTAAAGACCCAGTACTTC. Translated, it gives CASSLDGQGALKTQYF.